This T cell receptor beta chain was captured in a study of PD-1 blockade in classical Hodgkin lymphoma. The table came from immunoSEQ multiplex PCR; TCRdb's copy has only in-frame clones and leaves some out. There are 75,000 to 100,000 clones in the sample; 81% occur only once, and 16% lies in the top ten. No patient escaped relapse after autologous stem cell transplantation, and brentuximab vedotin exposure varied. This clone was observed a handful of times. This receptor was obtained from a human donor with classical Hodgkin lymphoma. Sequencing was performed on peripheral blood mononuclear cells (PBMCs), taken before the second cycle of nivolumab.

The CDR3 nucleotides read TGTGCCAGCAGTCCAAGAGAAGGACAGGCCAGGAGAGAAAAACTGTTTTTT. Translating it yields CASSPREGQARREKLFF. The chain uses TRBV7-2 and TRBJ1-4, with 7 positions matching TRBD1. Unmatched junction bases numbered 18, after V lost 6 bases and J lost 8 bases. The CDR3 extends over 17 amino acids. In germline, CDR1 is SGHTA, CDR2 FQGNSA.